This T cell receptor beta chain was observed in a study of CD8+ T cells in alopecia areata. Overall study: Tofacitinib was given for 6 to 18 months, then stopped for 6 months. Notes on the study in general: Sequence data from scalp samples additionally include resident alphabeta T cells of normal skin. TCR sharing was clearer in mice than between patients, perhaps partly owing to patient HLA diversity.

Trimming removed 3 bases from V and 0 bases from J, with 10 bases in between. CDR1 SGHRS and CDR2 YFSETQ come from the germline V gene. CDR3 size: 15 residues. RNA, once extracted, was reverse transcribed into cDNA for use as the sequencing template. Measured with immunoSEQ multiplex PCR; TCRdb has only the in-frame clones, and not every one. In the table there are roughly 170,000 clones, 59% of which are singletons. Alopecia areata patients gave lesional scalp punch biopsies and peripheral blood samples. Points on this clone: Its specificity is unknown.

The source is a human donor with alopecia areata. V gene TRBV5-1 combines with J gene TRBJ2-1; D is ambiguous. Sequences were derived from CD4+ T cells sorted from blood, sampled at week 0. The CDR3 reads CASSSDQFSYNEQFF. CDR3 nucleotide sequence: TGCGCCAGCAGCTCCGACCAATTCTCCTACAATGAGCAGTTCTTC. The full variable domain, rest sourced from reference TRBV5-1 and TRBJ2-1, is KAGVTQTPRYLIKTRGQQVTLSCSPISGHRSVSWYQQTPGQGLQFLFEYFSETQRNKGNFPGRFSGRQFSNSRSEMNVSTLELGDSALYLCASSSDQFSYNEQFFGPGTRLTVL.